The 14 T cell receptor beta chains below all came from one sample that was sequenced in a study of blood T cell repertoires in COVID-19. TCRdb's copy holds only in-frame clones and misses some; the assay was immunoSEQ multiplex PCR. Seen here are some 13,000 clones, 60% to 80% observed once, and the top ten hold approximately 35%. Sequencing was done on a sample of peripheral blood. These receptors were taken from a human donor in a cohort sampled during active COVID-19.

This clone ranks as medium-sized (0.01 to 0.1%). The rearrangement links TRBV30 to TRBJ2-1; TRBD2 matches 13 bases. Germline-derived CDR1 and CDR2 are GTSNPN and SVGIG (reference sequence). V trimming: 5 bases; J trimming: 7 bases; junction bases outside the gene matches: 14. This CDR3 contains 17 residues. The CDR3 loop is CAWGGLAGASNGNEQFF. The CDR3 nucleotides are TGTGCCTGGGGCGGACTAGCGGGGGCCTCTAATGGGAATGAGCAGTTCTTC.

V and J are TRBV10-2 and TRBJ2-1; TRBD2 might be the D (6 bases). There are 17 residues in the CDR3. In germline, CDR1 is WSHSY, CDR2 SAAADI. Trimming cost V 6 bases and J 2 bases, with 20 bases left between them. The CDR3 here is CASSPAVLASTYNEQFF. The CDR3 coding sequence is TGCGCCAGCAGCCCCGCTGTACTAGCCTCAACCTACAATGAGCAGTTCTTC.

V and J are TRBV30 and TRBJ2-5; D unresolved. V was shortened by 5 bases and J by 2 bases, with 6 bases between the two germline ends. Germline values: CDR1 GTSNPN, CDR2 SVGIG (reference sequence). This CDR3 spans 11 amino acids. CDR3 residues: CAWALQETQYF. CDR3 coding DNA: TGTGCCTGGGCCCTACAAGAGACCCAGTACTTC. Combining the CDR3 with reference TRBV30 and TRBJ2-5 gives the whole variable domain SQTIHQWPATLVQPVGSPLSLECTVEGTSNPNLYWYRQAAGRGLQLLFYSVGIGQISSEVPQNLSASRPQDRQFILSSKKLLLSDSGFYLCAWALQETQYFGPGTRLLVL.

The chain combines TRBV5-1 with TRBJ2-7; 13 nucleotides align to TRBD2. V shed 4 bases, J shed 3 bases, and the junction held 7 bases outside the gene matches. The CDR3 contains 16 residues. Germline values: CDR1 SGHRS, CDR2 YFSETQ. CDR3 protein: CASSTGLAGANYEQYF. The CDR3 nucleotides are TGCGCCAGCAGCACCGGACTAGCGGGGGCCAACTACGAGCAGTACTTC.

This chain joins TRBV5-4 and TRBJ1-2, with 7 bases matching TRBD1. Per the germline V gene, CDR1 is SGHNT and CDR2 is YYREEE (reference sequence). V lost 0 bases, J lost 2 bases, and 4 bases stayed unmatched. This CDR3 region has 15 residues. This chain's CDR3 is CASSLEGAPNYGYTF. The CDR3 DNA reads as TGTGCCAGCAGCTTGGAGGGGGCCCCGAACTATGGCTACACCTTC.

The genes are TRBV29-1 and TRBJ1-5; 7 bases are a match to TRBD1. The V gene's germline CDR1 is SQVTM and CDR2 ANQGSEA. The CDR3 extends over 13 amino acids. The CDR3 sequence: CSRAQGSNQPQHF. The CDR3 coding sequence is TGCAGTCGGGCACAGGGGAGCAATCAGCCCCAGCATTTT.

The chain joins TRBV2 to TRBJ1-1; 10 nucleotides line up with TRBD1. Germline V gene data show CDR1 as SNHLY and CDR2 as FYNNEI. The J segment lost 5 bases and the V segment lost 11 bases, leaving 8 bases of the junction unmatched. There are 13 residues in the CDR3. The CDR3 DNA reads TGTGCCGGTAGACAGGGGGCAGAGACTGAAGCTTTCTTT. This sequence encodes CAGRQGAETEAFF.

J is TRBJ2-7 and V is TRBV5-1; no clear D. The CDR3 covers 14 residues. Germline V lookup: CDR1 SGHRS, CDR2 YFSETQ. The V gene lost 0 bases and the J gene lost 2 bases, with 9 bases spanning the gap. The DNA of the CDR3 is TGCGCCAGCAGCTTGGCGGCGGATACCTACGAGCAGTACTTC. Its protein is CASSLAADTYEQYF.

Only one count was recorded for this clone. The CDR3 DNA sequence: TGTGCCAGCAGCCAAGGACAGGGTGAGAGGGAGCAGTACTTC. This gives the protein CASSQGQGEREQYF. The V and J genes are TRBV7-2 and TRBJ2-7; 8 bases fit TRBD1. The CDR3 totals 14 residues. After removal of 5 bases from V and 7 bases from J, the junction contained 10 bases not matched to a gene. CDR1 and CDR2 from the germline V gene are SGHTA and FQGNSA. Full variable domain (rest looked up from reference TRBV7-2 and TRBJ2-7): GAGVSQSPSNKVTEKGKDVELRCDPISGHTALYWYRQSLGQGLEFLIYFQGNSAPDKSGLPSDRFSAERTGGSVSTLTIQRTQQEDSAVYLCASSQGQGEREQYFGPGTRLTVT.

The chain carries TRBV19 and TRBJ1-6; TRBD1 matches at 7 bases. The CDR3 totals 14 residues. Trimming removed 9 bases from V and 10 bases from J; junction bases left unmatched: 12. CDR1 LNHDA and CDR2 SQIVND come from the germline V gene (reference sequence). The CDR3 DNA reads as TGTGCCAGCACAATAGGGACAGTGAGCTCACCCCTCCACTTT. Its protein product is CASTIGTVSSPLHF.

The chain joins TRBV20-1 to TRBJ1-2; D gene uncertain. CDR1 and CDR2 (germline): DFQATT, SNEGSKA (reference sequence). V was pared by 3 bases and J by 5 bases, with 13 bases between. CDR3 length: 13 amino acids. The CDR3 DNA follows: TGCAGTGCTAGTTCGGGGAAAGGGTATGGCTACACCTTC. Protein sequence: CSASSGKGYGYTF.

The rearrangement links TRBV7-8 to TRBJ1-6; tentatively, D is TRBD1 (6 bases). Trimming shortened V by 1 base and J by 5 bases, and 9 bases separated the two germline ends. Germline V CDR1 and CDR2: SGHVS, FQNEAQ. The CDR3 spans 15 residues. The CDR3: CASSLGQVHNSPLHF. The CDR3 DNA sequence: TGTGCCAGCAGCTTAGGACAGGTTCATAATTCACCCCTCCACTTT.

V is TRBV7-2 and J is TRBJ1-1; no reliable D call. Trimming shortened V by 5 bases and J by 7 bases, and 14 bases separated the two germline ends. There are 13 residues in the CDR3. Germline assignment: CDR1 SGHTA and CDR2 FQGNSA. The CDR3 coding sequence is TGTGCCAGCAGCCCTCGAGGGCAGCTTGAAGCTTTCTTT. This sequence encodes CASSPRGQLEAFF. Combining the CDR3 with reference TRBV7-2 and TRBJ1-1 gives the whole variable domain GAGVSQSPSNKVTEKGKDVELRCDPISGHTALYWYRQSLGQGLEFLIYFQGNSAPDKSGLPSDRFSAERTGGSVSTLTIQRTQQEDSAVYLCASSPRGQLEAFFGQGTRLTVV.

The CDR3 sequence is CASSRGTGDTEAFF. The DNA for the CDR3 is TGTGCCAGCAGCCGGGGGACAGGGGACACTGAAGCTTTCTTT. This chain joins TRBV3-1 (or the pseudogene TRBV3-2) and TRBJ1-1, with 10 bases lining up with TRBD1. The J segment lost 3 bases and the V segment lost 4 bases, leaving 2 bases of the junction unmatched. The CDR3 has 14 amino acids. Germline V gene data show CDR1 as LGHDT and CDR2 as YNNKEL (reference sequence).